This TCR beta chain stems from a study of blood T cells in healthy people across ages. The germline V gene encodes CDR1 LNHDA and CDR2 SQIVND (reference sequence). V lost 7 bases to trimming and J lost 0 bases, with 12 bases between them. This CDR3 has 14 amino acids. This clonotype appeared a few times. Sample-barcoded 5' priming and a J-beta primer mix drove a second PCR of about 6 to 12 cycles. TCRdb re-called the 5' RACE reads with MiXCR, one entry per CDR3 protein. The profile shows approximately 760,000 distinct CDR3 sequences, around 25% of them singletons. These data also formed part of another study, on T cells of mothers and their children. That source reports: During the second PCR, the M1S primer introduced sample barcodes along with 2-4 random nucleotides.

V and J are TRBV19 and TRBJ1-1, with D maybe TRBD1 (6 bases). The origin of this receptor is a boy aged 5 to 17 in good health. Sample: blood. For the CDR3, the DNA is TGTGCCAGTAATTCCCAGGGGATGAACACTGAAGCTTTCTTT. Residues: CASNSQGMNTEAFF.